Sequencing of this T cell receptor beta chain was carried out in a study of spatial heterogeneity in lung cancer. Study details: Across tumor regions, counts of TCR transcripts showed a strong correlation with a T cell module score derived from matched bulk RNA-seq.

Trimming left V 6 bases short and J 4 bases short, with 16 bases between. This CDR3 contains 15 residues. Germline loops: CDR1 MDHEN, CDR2 SYDVKM. A note on this clonotype: What it binds is not known.

Time point here: sample taken at primary tumor resection. Donation came from 70 or so patients with untreated early-stage non-small cell lung cancer. TCRdb recomputed calls from the 5' RACE reads with MiXCR, one row per CDR3 protein. The sample lists about 100,000 distinct CDR3 sequences, 3.5% to 5% occurring once. Study results and caveats: Counts of ubiquitous and regional expanded TCRs tracked ubiquitous and regional nonsynonymous mutations, respectively. The number of expanded tumor alpha and beta chains correlated with mutation number.

The gene calls are TRBV28 and TRBJ2-4; D may be TRBD1 (5 bases). This TCR came from a male donor with early-stage non-small cell lung cancer. Here the sequenced sample was lung tumor tissue, taken at surgery. CDR3 DNA sequence: TGTGCCAGCAGCCTAACAGGACCAATTAAAAACATTCAGTACTTC. As protein: CASSLTGPIKNIQYF.